This T cell receptor beta chain originates from a study of blood T cell repertoires in COVID-19 (dated by TCRdb to 2018 to 2020). General notes on the study: Collaborator samples came from the United States, Italy and Spain and covered acute and convalescent phases of COVID-19. The material from the prospective study consisted of cDNA or gDNA derived from T cells, B-cell-depleted T cells, or PBMCs. Deeply sampled blood TCRbeta repertoires from subjects exposed to, actively infected with, or recovered from COVID-19 were included in the dataset. The repertoires were released in a freely available public database intended as a resource for research on the immune response to SARS-CoV-2. Samples came from the ongoing ImmuneRACE study (first 160 participants) plus 1,254 subjects from 6 global collaborators. Sample metadata almost always included a de-identified subject ID, COVID-19 status, age in years and sex. Where HLA class I and class II types were available, the types were taken from metadata supplied by the sample provider, not from assay-based typing.

TCRbeta CDR3 regions were amplified from genomic DNA by means of the immunoSEQ Assay, a bias-controlled multiplex PCR. The paper's data handling went like this. The number of nucleated cells in each sample was estimated by amplification of reference gene primers within the assay. Sequence reads were collapsed and filtered to measure the absolute abundance of every unique TCRbeta CDR3 rearrangement. For each sample, productive Simpson clonality was calculated as the square root of Simpson's diversity index over productive rearrangements. As stored in TCRdb, this immuneACCESS dataset retains in-frame rearrangements with V and J assigned. A fraction of the clones does not appear; measured against another copy, unresolved V genes explain less than half of the discrepancy, and the remainder lacks a known reason. The DNA gave D and trimming, while V, J and clone size come from that table. The sample has 200,000 to 300,000 clones on record, approximately 90% of them singletons. The ten largest make up about 2.3% of the sample.

Measured from the cysteine to the phenylalanine, the CDR3 is 13 residues long. Of all the DNA, just the CDR3 is kept, 39 bases in frame from base 1. The V and J ends are trimmed by 1 base and 4 bases, leaving 7 bases between them. Per the germline V gene, SGHTA is the CDR1 and FQGNSA is the CDR2. Remarks on this clone: No antigen is known for it. No base quality values were provided; no much bigger clone lies one nucleotide off.

The paper's findings and limits, for the study overall: The quantity of clinical and demographic metadata differed by source and by participant and was supplied without curation.

Participants in the prospective study were aged roughly 18 to 100 years, lived in 20 to 30 United States geographic areas, and enrolled through a virtual design. In the prospective study, participants were assigned to cohorts based on the clinical history participants reported in a screening survey and a study questionnaire. Mobile phlebotomists in the prospective study collected whole blood, serum and a nasopharyngeal or oropharyngeal swab from every participant. Additional blood draws and questionnaires over an approximately 2-month period could optionally be provided by prospective study participants. Before DNA extraction, blood samples from the prospective study were shipped at room temperature or frozen.

Sequencing input: PBMCs or T cells enriched from blood (not recorded which). The rearranged segments are TRBV7-2 and TRBJ1-2, with the D gene not confidently named. The receptor was derived from a woman between 35 and 50 years old with acute COVID-19. The CDR3 is CASSLVRGYGYTF. In nucleotide form, the sequence is TGTGCCAGCAGCTTAGTGCGAGGCTATGGCTACACCTTC. The full variable domain, completed from the reference TRBV7-2 and TRBJ1-2 proteins outside the CDR3, reads GAGVSQSPSNKVTEKGKDVELRCDPISGHTALYWYRQSLGQGLEFLIYFQGNSAPDKSGLPSDRFSAERTGGSVSTLTIQRTQQEDSAVYLCASSLVRGYGYTFGSGTRLTVV.